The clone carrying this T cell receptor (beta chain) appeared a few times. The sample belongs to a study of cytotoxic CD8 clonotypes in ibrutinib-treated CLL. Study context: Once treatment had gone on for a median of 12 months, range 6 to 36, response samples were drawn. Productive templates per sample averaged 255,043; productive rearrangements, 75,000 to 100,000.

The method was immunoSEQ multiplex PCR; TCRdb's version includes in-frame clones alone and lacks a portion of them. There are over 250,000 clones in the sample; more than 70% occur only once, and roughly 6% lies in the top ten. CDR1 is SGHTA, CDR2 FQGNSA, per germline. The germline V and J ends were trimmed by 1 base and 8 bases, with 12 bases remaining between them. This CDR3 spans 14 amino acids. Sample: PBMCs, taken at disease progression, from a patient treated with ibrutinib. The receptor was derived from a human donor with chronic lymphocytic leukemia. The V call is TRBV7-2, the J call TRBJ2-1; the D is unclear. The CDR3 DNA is TGTGCCAGCAGCTTAGACTCCAGGTCCGATGAGCAGTTCTTC. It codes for CASSLDSRSDEQFF.